The 25 T cell receptor beta chains presented below share a single source sample, sequenced in a study of cytotoxic CD8 clonotypes in ibrutinib-treated CLL. Only in-frame clones appear in the TCRdb table, and some are missing; sequencing was by immunoSEQ multiplex PCR. The sample carries approximately 74,000 clones, 70% to 90% recorded once. Source: PBMCs, taken at disease progression, from a patient treated with ibrutinib. The receptors stem from a human donor with chronic lymphocytic leukemia.

The V call is TRBV10-3, the J call TRBJ2-5; D is possibly TRBD2 (6 bases). Germline V CDR1 and CDR2: ENHRY, SYGVKD. The V end was cut by 0 bases, the J end by 5 bases, with 16 bases between. This CDR3 has 16 residues. The chain's CDR3 is CAISESRDSWGETQYF. DNA of the CDR3: TGTGCCATCAGTGAGTCGCGGGACTCCTGGGGGGAGACCCAGTACTTC.

The rearrangement links TRBV5-6 to TRBJ2-7; D not certain. CDR1 is SGHDT, CDR2 YYEEEE, per germline. V was pared by 0 bases and J by 0 bases, with 10 bases between. The CDR3 is 15 amino acids. The CDR3 DNA sequence: TGTGCCAGCAGCTTGGATAAGGAGAGCTCCTACGAGCAGTACTTC. This gives the protein CASSLDKESSYEQYF.

CDR3 DNA sequence: TGTGCCAGCAGTTTACAGGGAAGGTATGGCTACACCTTC. Protein: CASSLQGRYGYTF. The gene calls are TRBV28 and TRBJ1-2; TRBD1 is a possible D gene (5 bases). Trimming took 2 bases from V and 5 from J, leaving 9 bases between them. This CDR3 has 13 amino acids. Germline V CDR1 and CDR2: MDHEN, SYDVKM.

The chain employs TRBV27 and TRBJ1-6, with 7 bases lining up with TRBD1. The CDR3 extends over 15 amino acids. In germline, CDR1 is MNHEY, CDR2 SMNVEV (reference sequence). V was clipped by 5 bases and J by 2 bases; unmatched bases: 3. The CDR3 reads CASSRQGTYNSPLHF. CDR3 DNA: TGTGCCAGCAGTCGACAGGGAACCTATAATTCACCCCTCCACTTT.

The J gene is TRBJ2-2, the V gene TRBV7-8, with 14 bases lining up with TRBD2. Germline loops: CDR1 SGHVS, CDR2 FQNEAQ. Unmatched junction bases numbered 3, after V lost 4 bases and J lost 5 bases. The CDR3 sequence is 16 residues long. The CDR3 protein is CASSSRLAGGTGELFF. DNA for the CDR3: TGTGCCAGCAGCTCCCGACTAGCGGGAGGGACCGGGGAGCTGTTTTTT.

The chain recombines TRBV19 with TRBJ1-2; no clear D. The CDR3 has 11 amino acids. Germline V gene lookup returns CDR1 LNHDA and CDR2 SQIVND (reference sequence). The V end was cut by 5 bases, the J end by 8 bases, with 9 bases between. CDR3 bases: TGTGCCAGTAGTTCAACTTGGGGCTACACCTTC. This gives the protein CASSSTWGYTF.

V and J are TRBV11-2 and TRBJ2-2, with D possibly being TRBD1 or TRBD2 (6 bases each). The CDR3 has 16 amino acids. The V gene's germline CDR1 is SGHAT and CDR2 FQNNGV. Trimming stripped 6 bases from V and 2 bases from J, with 16 bases between. CDR3 nucleotide sequence: TGTGCCAGCAGTCCGGGCGGGACATTTAACACCGGGGAGCTGTTTTTT. Protein product: CASSPGGTFNTGELFF.

In the case of this clone: The junction does not match germline at one end; this may be a read error. Other DNA sequences from this sample encode an identical CDR3 as well. This chain uses TRBV30 with TRBJ1-2; 8 bases match TRBD1. The CDR3 runs to 13 residues. Germline V lookup: CDR1 GTSNPN, CDR2 SVGIG (reference sequence). The CDR3 reads CAWSSNTGGGYTF. CDR3 nucleotide sequence: TGCGCCTGGAGTTCGAATACAGGGGGTGGCTACACCTTC.

This chain uses TRBV5-1 with TRBJ2-7; 8 bases agree with TRBD1. Germline trimming cut 0 bases from V and 5 bases from J; bases unmatched to any gene: 7. The V gene's germline CDR1 is SGHRS and CDR2 YFSETQ. The CDR3 consists of 15 residues. This CDR3 reads CASSLAGQGAHEQYF. The CDR3 DNA is TGCGCCAGCAGCTTGGCCGGGCAGGGGGCTCACGAGCAGTACTTC. Filled out from reference TRBV5-1 and TRBJ2-7, the complete variable domain reads KAGVTQTPRYLIKTRGQQVTLSCSPISGHRSVSWYQQTPGQGLQFLFEYFSETQRNKGNFPGRFSGRQFSNSRSEMNVSTLELGDSALYLCASSLAGQGAHEQYFGPGTRLTVT.

This chain connects TRBV2 to TRBJ1-5; 10 nucleotides align to TRBD1. Germline V gives CDR1 SNHLY, CDR2 FYNNEI. The V gene end was trimmed by 4 bases and the J gene end by 6 bases; junction bases not matched to a gene: 3. This CDR3 region has 14 residues. CDR3 nucleotide sequence: TGTGCCAGCAGTGCGGACAGGGGGGTTCAGCCCCAGCATTTT. Amino acids: CASSADRGVQPQHF.

This chain uses TRBV6-1 with TRBJ2-7; 9 bases map to TRBD2. The CDR3 has 16 amino acids. Germline V gene sequence: CDR1 MNHNS, CDR2 SASEGT. Trimming cost V 2 bases and J 4 bases; bases outside gene matches: 9. As DNA, the CDR3 is TGTGCCAGCAGTGAACCCGCCCGACTAGCGGCTTACGAGCAGTACTTC. Its translation: CASSEPARLAAYEQYF.

The V gene is TRBV19, the J gene TRBJ2-3; the D call may be TRBD1 or TRBD2 (5 bases each). The V gene lost 5 bases and the J gene lost 5 bases, with 17 bases spanning the gap. Germline V lookup: CDR1 LNHDA, CDR2 SQIVND (reference sequence). The CDR3 consists of 15 residues. CDR3 DNA sequence: TGTGCCAGTAGTCCCGGGCGATGGGACGGAGATACGCAGTATTTT. Amino acids: CASSPGRWDGDTQYF.

The chain has TRBV2 and TRBJ2-3, with 7 bases aligning to TRBD2. The length of the CDR3 is 13 residues. J gave up 2 bases and V 6 bases, and 2 bases lay outside the gene matches. From germline, CDR1 is SNHLY and CDR2 FYNNEI. The CDR3 is CASSRDYTDTQYF. The CDR3 DNA follows: TGTGCCAGCAGCCGGGACTACACAGATACGCAGTATTTT.

The CDR3 sequence is CASSLKGATNEKLFF. The DNA of the CDR3 is TGCGCCAGCAGCTTAAAGGGGGCAACTAATGAAAAACTGTTTTTT. This chain connects TRBV5-1 to TRBJ1-4; D may be TRBD1 (6 bases). The CDR3 runs 15 residues. V lost 2 bases and J lost 0, with 8 bases in between. Germline assignment: CDR1 SGHRS and CDR2 YFSETQ.

The chain uses TRBV7-9 and TRBJ1-1; D is perhaps TRBD1 (6 bases). Germline V CDR1 and CDR2: SEHNR, FQNEAQ (reference sequence). The germline V and J ends were trimmed by 7 bases and 4 bases, with 16 bases remaining between them. The CDR3 is made up of 14 amino acids. Here the CDR3 reads CASTTLGGGTEAFF. CDR3 nucleotide sequence: TGTGCCAGCACCACCCTTGGGGGCGGCACTGAAGCTTTCTTT. Based on the CDR3 plus reference TRBV7-9 and TRBJ1-1, the full variable domain is DTGVSQNPRHKITKRGQNVTFRCDPISEHNRLYWYRQTLGQGPEFLTYFQNEAQLEKSRLLSDRFSAERPKGSFSTLEIQRTEQGDSAMYLCASTTLGGGTEAFFGQGTRLTVV.

V gene TRBV6-1 combines with J gene TRBJ2-7; D is possibly TRBD1 (5 bases). V lost 2 bases and J 6 bases, leaving 14 bases between the germline ends. The germline V gene encodes CDR1 MNHNS and CDR2 SASEGT. The CDR3 loop spans 14 amino acids. The CDR3 nucleotides are TGTGCCAGCAGTGAATTCAGGGTTGGGTTCGAGCAGTACTTC. It codes for CASSEFRVGFEQYF.

The genes are TRBV7-6 and TRBJ1-2, with D possibly being TRBD1 (5 bases). Trimming removed 4 bases from V and 7 bases from J, with 16 bases in between. The V gene's germline CDR1 is SGHVS and CDR2 FNYEAQ. CDR3 length: 14 amino acids. The CDR3: CASSSDMQGSGYTF. CDR3 nucleotides: TGTGCCAGCAGCTCTGATATGCAGGGAAGTGGCTACACCTTC.

V is TRBV18 and J is TRBJ2-1; possibly TRBD2 for D (6 bases). The germline V gene has CDR1 KGHSH and CDR2 LQKENI. V gave up 4 bases and J gave up 4 bases, with 17 bases separating them. CDR3 length: 16 amino acids. CDR3 residues: CASSLSGPALYNEQFF. The CDR3, as DNA: TGTGCCAGCTCACTTAGCGGTCCAGCCCTATACAATGAGCAGTTCTTC.

V gene TRBV7-8 combines with J gene TRBJ2-6, with 7 bases that match TRBD1. Germline trimming cut 6 bases from V and 0 bases from J; bases unmatched to any gene: 2. This CDR3 is built from 15 residues. Germline loops: CDR1 SGHVS, CDR2 FQNEAQ. Here the CDR3 DNA reads TGTGCCAGCAGATACAGGGGCTCTGGGGCCAACGTCCTGACTTTC. Translation: CASRYRGSGANVLTF. The variable domain in full, completed from reference TRBV7-8 and TRBJ2-6, reads GAGVSQSPRYKVAKRGQDVALRCDPISGHVSLFWYQQALGQGPEFLTYFQNEAQLDKSGLPSDRFFAERPEGSVSTLKIQRTQQEDSAVYLCASRYRGSGANVLTFGAGSRLTVL.

The V and J genes are TRBV30 and TRBJ2-4; D remains unclear. Trimming took 1 base from V and 6 from J, leaving 19 bases between them. The CDR3 totals 16 residues. CDR1 GTSNPN and CDR2 SVGIG come from the germline V gene (reference sequence). CDR3 in amino acids: CAWSELGPPNSNIQYF. The CDR3 DNA is TGTGCCTGGAGTGAGCTGGGTCCCCCCAATTCAAACATTCAGTACTTC.

The chain joins TRBV6-5 to TRBJ1-1, with D uncertain. This CDR3 is built from 12 residues. Trimming cost V 0 bases and J 7 bases, with 6 bases left between them. Germline V gives CDR1 MNHEY, CDR2 SVGAGI. CDR3 loop: CASSYSKGEAFF. CDR3 DNA sequence: TGTGCCAGCAGTTACTCGAAGGGTGAAGCTTTCTTT.

This clone showed up just once. The chain links TRBV9 to TRBJ2-1; 7 bases line up with TRBD2. The V gene end was trimmed by 0 bases and the J gene end by 7 bases; junction bases not matched to a gene: 7. The CDR3 runs 15 residues. Germline CDR1 reads SGDLS; CDR2 reads YYNGEE. For the CDR3, the DNA is TGTGCCAGCAGCGTAGACGGGGGGTCTTGGAATGAGCAGTTCTTC. Amino acids: CASSVDGGSWNEQFF.

The chain is built from TRBV5-8 and TRBJ2-7; TRBD1 is a possible D gene (6 bases). With 5 bases removed from V and 0 bases from J, the gap between germline ends came to 9 bases. The CDR3 loop spans 13 amino acids. Germline V gives CDR1 SGHTS, CDR2 YDEGEE. The CDR3 DNA reads TGTGCCAGCAGGGACAGTATCTCCTACGAGCAGTACTTC. This codes for CASRDSISYEQYF.

V is TRBV5-4 and J is TRBJ2-2, with D perhaps matching TRBD1 (6 bases). V was clipped by 2 bases and J by 4 bases, with 12 bases between them. Germline CDR1 reads SGHNT; CDR2 reads YYREEE (reference sequence). The CDR3 totals 15 residues. The CDR3 region has the DNA TGTGCCAGCAGCTTTGACAGGATCGGCACCGGGGAGCTGTTTTTT. It translates to CASSFDRIGTGELFF.

This clone was counted only a few times. The V gene is TRBV5-4, the J gene TRBJ1-2; a weak D match, TRBD1 (6 bases). This CDR3 has 13 residues. CDR1 and CDR2 (germline): SGHNT, YYREEE (reference sequence). V dropped 4 bases and J dropped 8 bases, with 15 bases sitting between them. Here the CDR3 DNA reads TGTGCCAGCAGCCCTTCCGGGACATGGGGCTACACCTTC. Translated: CASSPSGTWGYTF.